This paragraph covers one TCR beta chain sequence. Ages ranged from about 18 to 89 years, with residence in more than 20 US areas. Participants were placed into cohorts based on the clinical history they reported. The data stem from a study of blood T cell repertoires in COVID-19. Trimming took 8 bases from V and 7 from J; bases not matched to a gene: 11. CDR1 and CDR2 (germline): KGHSH, LQKENI. This CDR3 is built from 15 residues. Measured with immunoSEQ multiplex PCR; TCRdb has only the in-frame clones, and not every one. The sample contains approximately 250,000 clones, 65% to 90% of which appear only once.

This receptor was obtained from a woman aged 50 to 60 with acute COVID-19. The sequencing sample was made of PBMCs or T cells enriched from blood (not recorded which). The J gene is TRBJ1-5, the V gene TRBV18; 10 nucleotides agree with TRBD1. CDR3 DNA: TGTGCCAGCGCTCCGACAGGGGGCCAGGGGCAGCCCCAGCATTTT. Its translation: CASAPTGGQGQPQHF. Based on the CDR3 plus reference TRBV18 and TRBJ1-5, the full variable domain is NAGVMQNPRHLVRRRGQEARLRCSPMKGHSHVYWYRQLPEEGLKFMVYLQKENIIDESGMPKERFSAEFPKEGPSILRIQQVVRGDSAAYFCASAPTGGQGQPQHFGDGTRLSIL.